Below, 32 T cell receptor beta chains from the same sample are listed, as sequenced in a study of post-analysis software for immune sequencing data. Findings of the study overall: Four or five TRBV segments, including TRBV5-6, TRBV5-1 and TRBV20-1, were more frequent in patients than controls.

Their target antigens are unknown. Unique molecular identifiers were built into the TCR beta cDNA libraries. From the PCR reads, TCRdb called clonotypes with MiXCR, one entry per CDR3 protein. Of around 260,000 distinct CDR3 sequences listed, 35% to 40% are singletons. Sequenced input: blood. The receptors were sampled from a girl aged 5 to 17 with multiple sclerosis.

Many counts were recorded for this clonotype. This CDR3 is CASSPVGAGIKDTQYF. The CDR3 bases are TGTGCCAGCAGTCCAGTGGGGGCTGGAATTAAAGATACGCAGTATTTT. This chain joins TRBV12-3 or TRBV12-4 and TRBJ2-3; maybe TRBD1 (6 bases). Trimming shortened V by 5 bases and J by 5 bases, and 20 bases separated the two germline ends. The CDR3 covers 16 residues.

The V gene is TRBV12-3 or TRBV12-4, the J gene TRBJ2-2; the match to TRBD2 covers 7 bases. The CDR3 is made up of 14 amino acids. The V and J ends lost 10 bases and 1 base, in that order; junction bases with no gene match: 6. CDR3 nucleotide sequence: TGTGCCACCAGGTCTAGCGGGAACACCGGGGAGCTGTTTTTT. As protein: CATRSSGNTGELFF.

As concerns this clonotype: Given a much more abundant clone one base away, this may be a read error. This chain connects TRBV5-5 to TRBJ1-1; D not resolved. The CDR3 has 12 amino acids. The germline gives CDR1 SGHKS, CDR2 YYEKEE (reference sequence). Trimming took off 9 bases at V and 3 bases at J, with 12 bases between the two ends. CDR3 coding DNA: TGTGCCAACACGCACTCGGACACTGAAGCTTTCTTT. Protein: CANTHSDTEAFF.

The rearrangement links TRBV6-6 to TRBJ1-1, with D tentatively TRBD1 (6 bases). CDR3 length equals 14 residues. Germline V gene lookup returns CDR1 MNHNY and CDR2 SVGAGI (reference sequence). Trimming left V 0 bases short and J 6 bases short, with 11 bases between. The CDR3: CASSYSGGGPEAFF. The CDR3 DNA sequence: TGTGCCAGCAGTTACTCGGGGGGCGGCCCTGAAGCTTTCTTT.

This chain uses TRBV5-1 with TRBJ2-2, with 7 bases identical to TRBD1. Per the germline V gene, CDR1 is SGHRS and CDR2 is YFSETQ. CDR3 length equals 16 residues. V lost 5 bases to trimming and J lost 6 bases; unmatched junction nucleotides: 13. CDR3 in DNA: TGCGCCAGCAGACCTCCGACAGGGTGGGAGTCCGGGGAGCTGTTTTTT. This gives the protein CASRPPTGWESGELFF.

The V call is TRBV29-1, the J call TRBJ2-3, with D hard to call. The V gene lost 4 bases and the J gene lost 5 bases, with 16 bases spanning the gap. The CDR3 contains 14 residues. Germline V gene sequence: CDR1 SQVTM, CDR2 ANQGSEA. The DNA of the CDR3 is TGCAGCGTTGGGACCGCAAGGAGCGTAGATACGCAGTATTTT. The encoded protein is CSVGTARSVDTQYF.

This clonotype was picked up a small number of times. This rearrangement joins TRBV6-5 to TRBJ1-3; no reliable D call. This CDR3 contains 15 residues. From germline, CDR1 is MNHEY and CDR2 SVGAGI. With 4 bases removed from V and 0 bases from J, the gap between germline ends came to 10 bases. The CDR3, as DNA: TGTGCCAGCAGTTCCGGGTGGGACTCTGGAAACACCATATATTTT. It specifies CASSSGWDSGNTIYF.

The chain joins TRBV20-1 to TRBJ2-1; 7 nucleotides line up with TRBD1. The J call may be incorrect, as the DNA end agrees better with TRBJ2-7. Germline values: CDR1 DFQATT, CDR2 SNEGSKA (reference sequence). The CDR3 runs 13 residues. The CDR3 DNA reads as TGCAGTGCTAAGGGACAGAGCCCCTACGAGCAGTACTTC. This encodes CSAKGQSPYEQYF.

The chain combines TRBV6-5 with TRBJ2-1, with D perhaps TRBD2 (5 bases). Germline V lookup: CDR1 MNHEY, CDR2 SVGAGI. V lost 0 bases and J lost 8, with 20 bases in between. The CDR3 has 17 residues. The CDR3 sequence: CASSYSTRGGFSDEQFF. The CDR3 bases are TGTGCCAGCAGTTACTCGACACGGGGTGGGTTTTCCGATGAGCAGTTCTTC.

Many counts were recorded for this clonotype. In DNA, the CDR3 is TGTGCCAGCAGTTTATCGTCGGCAGGGGGAAACATTCAGTACTTC. Translating gives CASSLSSAGGNIQYF. The chain uses TRBV12-3 or TRBV12-4 and TRBJ2-4, with 7 nucleotides matching TRBD1. With 2 bases clipped from V and 6 bases from J, the junction kept 7 bases outside the gene matches. This CDR3 is built from 15 residues.

This clonotype was detected a few times. The chain employs TRBV18 and TRBJ1-1; possible D gene TRBD1, 5 bases. The CDR3 runs 14 residues. Germline lookup yields CDR1 KGHSH and CDR2 LQKENI. V was cut by 5 bases and J by 1 base, with 11 bases left in between. This CDR3 is CASSAGTENTEAFF. CDR3 DNA sequence: TGTGCCAGCTCAGCCGGGACTGAGAACACTGAAGCTTTCTTT. Based on the CDR3 plus reference TRBV18 and TRBJ1-1, the full variable domain is NAGVMQNPRHLVRRRGQEARLRCSPMKGHSHVYWYRQLPEEGLKFMVYLQKENIIDESGMPKERFSAEFPKEGPSILRIQQVVRGDSAAYFCASSAGTENTEAFFGQGTRLTVV.

This clonotype was detected a few times. This rearrangement joins TRBV12-3 or TRBV12-4 to TRBJ2-7, with D perhaps matching TRBD2 (5 bases). V lost 2 bases, J lost 5 bases, and 13 bases lay in between. The CDR3 is made up of 14 amino acids. CDR3: CASSLIGDFDEQYF. The CDR3 bases are TGTGCCAGCAGTTTAATCGGGGATTTCGACGAGCAGTACTTC.

This clonotype was seen repeatedly, ten times or more. This chain links TRBV3-1 with TRBJ1-2; weak D call: TRBD1 (6 bases). The germline V gene has CDR1 LGHDT and CDR2 YNNKEL (reference sequence). With 4 bases removed from V and 0 bases from J, the gap between germline ends came to 12 bases. This CDR3 is 15 amino acids long. The CDR3 nucleotides read TGTGCCAGCAGCCCAATACGACAGGCTAACTATGGCTACACCTTC. Translated: CASSPIRQANYGYTF.

Only one count was recorded for this clonotype. A read error may produce the germline difference seen at one junction end. The chain has TRBV4-1 and TRBJ1-5; 8 bases are a match to TRBD1. CDR3 length: 15 amino acids. The germline gives CDR1 MGHRA, CDR2 YSYEKL. CDR3 DNA sequence: TGCGCCGGCAGCCAGACGGACAGGGAAGGGATGCCCCAGCATTTT. It is translated as CAGSQTDREGMPQHF.

The V and J genes are TRBV5-1 and TRBJ1-1; TRBD1 matches 11 bases. Germline-derived CDR1 and CDR2 are SGHRS and YFSETQ. After removal of 5 bases from V and 4 bases from J, the junction contained 10 bases not matched to a gene. This CDR3 is built from 16 residues. In DNA form, the CDR3 reads TGCGCCAGCAGAGCCCCCCGAGGACAGGGGGCCACTGAAGCTTTCTTT. Protein: CASRAPRGQGATEAFF.

The chain has TRBV20-1 and TRBJ2-3, with 12 positions matching TRBD2. The CDR3 is made up of 18 amino acids. Germline CDR1 and CDR2: DFQATT and SNEGSKA (reference sequence). With 0 bases clipped from V and 5 bases from J, the junction kept 12 bases outside the gene matches. The CDR3 sequence is CSARDPSGGAFNVDTQYF. The CDR3 DNA sequence: TGCAGTGCTAGAGATCCTAGCGGGGGGGCCTTTAACGTAGATACGCAGTATTTT.

This chain connects TRBV28 to TRBJ2-4, with D possibly being TRBD1 (7 bases). V was shortened by 7 bases and J by 8 bases, with 24 bases between the two germline ends. Germline CDR1 is MDHEN and CDR2 is SYDVKM. This CDR3 contains 16 residues. CDR3: CASIAGQLTPKDIQYF. The DNA of the CDR3 is TGTGCCAGCATCGCGGGACAGCTAACCCCGAAGGACATTCAGTACTTC.

Turning to this clonotype: This clone may be a read error of a much larger clone one base away. Because the CDR3's place on the DNA is in doubt, the DNA is left out and the CDR3 is given as listed by TCRdb. The chain carries TRBV29-1 and TRBJ2-6. A total of 13 residues make up the CDR3, ends included. Germline assignment: CDR1 SQVTM and CDR2 ANQGSEA. The CDR3 loop is CSVVASGANVRTF.

Only a few counts were recorded for this clonotype. The DNA of the CDR3 is TGTGCCAGCAGCTTCCCCAGGAATGAGCAGTTCTTC. The encoded protein is CASSFPRNEQFF. The chain links TRBV7-2 to TRBJ2-1, with unresolved D. Germline assignment: CDR1 SGHTA and CDR2 FQGNSA. The CDR3 totals 12 residues. The V end lost 3 bases, the J end lost 7 bases, and 7 bases lay between the germline ends.

This chain connects TRBV6-2 or TRBV6-3 to TRBJ2-7; 9 bases map to TRBD1. The CDR3 runs to 15 residues. From germline, CDR1 is MNHEY and CDR2 SVGEGT. V was pared by 8 bases and J by 0 bases, with 8 bases of the junction left unmatched. CDR3: CASFRGTGNSYEQYF. Written as DNA, the CDR3 is TGTGCCAGCTTCCGCGGGACAGGGAACTCCTACGAGCAGTACTTC.

There are many counts of this clonotype. This chain connects TRBV6-2 or TRBV6-3 to TRBJ2-7; possibly TRBD1 or TRBD2 for D (5 bases each). V was shortened by 1 base and J by 6 bases, with 10 bases between the two germline ends. CDR3 length: 13 amino acids. Germline CDR1 reads MNHEY; CDR2 reads SVGEGT. The CDR3 region has the DNA TGTGCCAGCAGTTACTTTGGGGGTGGCGAGCAGTACTTC. The encoded protein is CASSYFGGGEQYF.

V and J are TRBV19 and TRBJ2-3; 12 bases line up with TRBD2. The J segment lost 4 bases and the V segment lost 7 bases, leaving 6 bases of the junction unmatched. Germline lookup yields CDR1 LNHDA and CDR2 SQIVND (reference sequence). This CDR3 is built from 15 residues. The CDR3 DNA sequence: TGTGCCAGTACCGAGACTAGCGGGAGCTCAGATACGCAGTATTTT. Translated: CASTETSGSSDTQYF. The full variable domain, its missing parts supplied by reference TRBV19 and TRBJ2-3, is DGGITQSPKYLFRKEGQNVTLSCEQNLNHDAMYWYRQDPGQGLRLIYYSQIVNDFQKGDIAEGYSVSREKKESFPLTVTSAQKNPTAFYLCASTETSGSSDTQYFGPGTRLTVL.

This chain connects TRBV11-2 to TRBJ2-1, with 7 bases identical to TRBD2. CDR3 length: 13 amino acids. Germline V gene data show CDR1 as SGHAT and CDR2 as FQNNGV. Trimming at V came to 8 bases and at J to 7 bases, leaving 8 bases not matched to a gene. The CDR3 loop is CASSNGGMNEQFF. The CDR3, as DNA: TGTGCCAGCTCGAACGGGGGGATGAATGAGCAGTTCTTC.

V gene TRBV7-2 combines with J gene TRBJ2-7; D is undetermined. The CDR3 runs to 14 residues. Germline values: CDR1 SGHTA, CDR2 FQGNSA. Trimming took 8 bases from V and 0 from J, leaving 14 bases between them. CDR3 nucleotides: TGTGCCAGCCAACCTCACTCGAGCTCCTACGAGCAGTACTTC. It is translated as CASQPHSSSYEQYF.

CDR3 bases: TGTGCCAGCTCCCCCCGGGGGGAATCTCCGGGGAATGAGCAGTTCTTC. Residues: CASSPRGESPGNEQFF. The chain uses TRBV18 and TRBJ2-1; 7 bases fit TRBD2. The CDR3 runs to 16 residues. Germline values: CDR1 KGHSH, CDR2 LQKENI. The ends lost 6 bases at V and 7 bases at J; junction bases unmatched: 15.

Comments on this clonotype: The junction departs from the called germline gene at one end, perhaps through a read error. V gene TRBV24-1 combines with J gene TRBJ1-2; D is ambiguous. The germline V gene has CDR1 KGHDR and CDR2 SFDVKD. The CDR3 is made up of 12 amino acids. The CDR3 coding sequence is TGTGCCACCAGTGACAGAAACTATGGCCACACCTTC. It codes for CATSDRNYGHTF.

About this clonotype: The junction departs from germline at one end; a sequencing error may be responsible. V and J are TRBV12-3 or TRBV12-4 and TRBJ2-3, with TRBD2 identical over 8 bases. The CDR3 is 14 residues long. As DNA, the CDR3 is TGTGCCAGCAGTTACCGGGAGGGAGCAGATATGCAGTATTTT. It encodes CASSYREGADMQYF.

This sequence joins TRBV5-6 and TRBJ2-1, with a possible D match to TRBD1 (6 bases). The J call may be in error: the DNA end matches TRBJ2-7 better. Looked up from germline, CDR1 is SGHDT and CDR2 is YYEEEE. CDR3 length: 15 residues. CDR3 amino acids: CASSLKGGSYNEQYF. In DNA form, the CDR3 reads TGTGCCAGCAGCTTGAAAGGGGGTTCCTACAATGAGCAGTACTTC.

This clonotype was recorded many times. The V call is TRBV7-6, the J call TRBJ2-6; tentative D call: TRBD2 (6 bases). The CDR3 loop spans 18 amino acids. The ends were cut back, 3 bases at V and 0 bases at J, with 15 bases in the middle. Germline CDR1 SGHVS, CDR2 FNYEAQ. CDR3 DNA: TGTGCCAGCAGCTTCTATGGGGGGAAGGACTCTGGGGCCAACGTCCTGACTTTC. This encodes CASSFYGGKDSGANVLTF.

This clonotype was observed many times. The chain uses TRBV5-1 and TRBJ1-2; D unresolved. CDR3 length equals 13 residues. CDR1 is SGHRS, CDR2 YFSETQ, per germline. Deletions cut 0 bases from V and 4 bases from J, with 7 bases between. The CDR3: CASSLGRTYGYTF. CDR3 sequence (DNA): TGCGCCAGCAGCTTGGGGAGAACCTATGGCTACACCTTC.

This clonotype has a count of ten or more. The CDR3 DNA reads TGTGCCAGCAAACAAGGGGGGGGACAGGGTCGCAAAAACATTCAGTACTTC. Amino acids: CASKQGGGQGRKNIQYF. J is TRBJ2-4 and V is TRBV3-1; 9 bases are shared with TRBD1. The trim removed 7 bases at V and 3 bases at J, leaving 13 bases unmatched. The CDR3 consists of 17 residues. Looked up from germline, CDR1 is LGHDT and CDR2 is YNNKEL (reference sequence). The whole variable domain, filled in from reference TRBV3-1 and TRBJ2-4, reads DTAVSQTPKYLVTQMGNDKSIKCEQNLGHDTMYWYKQDSKKFLKIMFSYNNKELIINETVPNRFSPKSPDKAHLNLHINSLELGDSAVYFCASKQGGGQGRKNIQYFGAGTRLSVL.

This clonotype was seen once. V is TRBV5-5 and J is TRBJ2-7; no clear D. The CDR3 is 14 residues long. In germline, CDR1 is SGHKS, CDR2 YYEKEE (reference sequence). The V end lost 5 bases, the J end lost 3 bases, and 15 bases lay between the germline ends. CDR3 bases: TGTGCCAGCAGTTTGTCCTCCGGATACTACGAGCAGTACTTC. Translated, it gives CASSLSSGYYEQYF.